This TCR beta chain comes out of a study of T-cell memory formation after mild COVID-19. Germline CDR1 is LGHNA and CDR2 is YNFKEQ. The CDR3 loop spans 16 amino acids. The V end lost 0 bases, the J end lost 0 bases, and 11 bases lay between the germline ends. From the 5' RACE reads, TCRdb called clonotypes with MiXCR, one entry per CDR3 protein. The sample contains 180,000 or so distinct CDR3 sequences, around 10% of which appear only once. This sequence was found in a young man who had mild COVID-19 (a few samples of this study predate the infection). Cell type and time point are not known. The rearrangement links TRBV4-2 to TRBJ1-1, with D unresolved. Sequences were obtained from PBMCs or a T cell subset sorted from them (not recorded which). CDR3 bases: TGTGCCAGCAGCCAAGATGCCTGGCGGATGAACACTGAAGCTTTCTTT. Translated: CASSQDAWRMNTEAFF.